The 8 T cell receptor beta chains below come from one sample, sequenced in a study of CD8 T cells in Susac syndrome. RNA totalling about 0.5 to 1 ug underwent reverse transcription with random hexamers. TCRdb recomputed calls from the immunoSEQ multiplex PCR reads with MiXCR, one row per CDR3 protein. The table includes tens of thousands of distinct CDR3 sequences, 80% to 95% detected once. Material: CD8+ T cells from PBMCs. All receptors derive from a human donor with Susac syndrome.

This rearrangement joins TRBV3-1 to TRBJ2-7; 12 bases are shared with TRBD2. Germline V lookup: CDR1 LGHDT, CDR2 YNNKEL (reference sequence). J lost 3 bases, V lost 1 base, and 7 bases had no gene match. This CDR3 comprises 17 residues. CDR3 loop: CASSQGLAGGPGYEQYF. The CDR3 DNA sequence: TGTGCCAGCAGCCAAGGGCTAGCGGGAGGGCCCGGCTACGAGCAGTACTTC.

A single count supports this clonotype. The chain is built from TRBV20-1 and TRBJ2-3; the D is unclear. The V end was cut by 6 bases, the J end by 0 bases, with 7 bases between. Germline CDR1 is DFQATT and CDR2 is SNEGSKA (reference sequence). The CDR3 is made up of 12 amino acids. The CDR3 region has the DNA TGCAGTGCCAAGCCGAGCACAGATACGCAGTATTTT. This sequence encodes CSAKPSTDTQYF.

About this clonotype itself: The junction shows a germline mismatch at one end, possibly a read error. V usage is TRBV7-7 and J usage is TRBJ1-4; no clear D gene. In germline, CDR1 is SSHAT, CDR2 FNYEAQ (reference sequence). The CDR3 consists of 13 residues. The CDR3 here is CASSPTREGKLFF. CDR3 coding DNA: TGTGCTAGCAGCCCAACGCGAGAGGGAAAACTGTTTTTT.

The chain uses TRBV5-1 and TRBJ2-2; D is ambiguous. V was cut by 2 bases and J by 1 base, with 9 bases left in between. The CDR3 covers 15 residues. The germline V gene has CDR1 SGHRS and CDR2 YFSETQ. DNA for the CDR3: TGCGCCAGCAGCTTTGCGGATCTGAACACCGGGGAGCTGTTTTTT. It encodes CASSFADLNTGELFF.

This CDR3 is CASLRQPASNQPQHF. In DNA form, the CDR3 reads TGTGCCAGCCTCAGACAACCCGCTAGCAATCAGCCCCAGCATTTT. V gene TRBV6-6 combines with J gene TRBJ1-5; D unclear. V lost 8 bases, J lost 0 bases, and 14 bases lay in between. Germline CDR1 MNHNY, CDR2 SVGAGI (reference sequence). The CDR3 is 15 amino acids.

This clonotype turned up a few times. This chain connects TRBV11-2 to TRBJ2-1; perhaps TRBD1 as D (6 bases). The length of the CDR3 is 15 residues. Trimming took 4 bases from V and 5 from J, leaving 15 bases between them. Germline V lookup: CDR1 SGHAT, CDR2 FQNNGV. This CDR3 reads CASSSHRALNNEQFF. CDR3 DNA: TGTGCCAGCAGCTCCCACAGGGCCCTTAACAATGAGCAGTTCTTC.

Only one count was recorded for this clonotype. The rearrangement links TRBV4-1 to TRBJ2-5, with D possibly being TRBD1 or TRBD2 (5 bases each). CDR3 size: 16 residues. Germline V gene lookup returns CDR1 MGHRA and CDR2 YSYEKL. The ends were cut back, 1 base at V and 0 bases at J, with 12 bases in the middle. CDR3 loop: CASSQGGGDHQETQYF. In nucleotides, the CDR3 is TGCGCCAGCAGCCAAGGTGGGGGAGACCACCAAGAGACCCAGTACTTC.

The chain employs TRBV6-2 or TRBV6-3 and TRBJ2-7, with unresolved D. The V and J ends lost 5 bases and 3 bases respectively, with 5 bases between them. The CDR3 length is 11 residues. The V gene's germline CDR1 is MNHEY and CDR2 SVGEGT. CDR3 sequence: CASSQIYEQYF. The CDR3 DNA sequence: TGTGCCAGCAGTCAGATCTACGAGCAGTACTTC.